A single sample is the source of the 25 T cell receptor beta chains below, sequenced in a study of T-cell reconstitution after alpha-beta-depleted transplantation in children. The TCRbeta library was prepared with unique molecular identifiers. TCRdb analysed the PCR reads with MiXCR anew, one entry per CDR3 protein. This sample has hundreds of thousands of distinct CDR3 sequences, with under 12% found just once. This sample comprised PBMCs from the stem cell graft donor, obtained from the stem cell graft. These receptors originate from a human donor who donated a stem cell graft to a child with acute myeloid leukemia.

This rearrangement joins TRBV6-2 or TRBV6-3 to TRBJ1-5; the D gene is possibly TRBD1 (5 bases). Germline lookup yields CDR1 MNHEY and CDR2 SVGEGT. The CDR3 sequence is 15 residues long. Trimming stripped 6 bases from V and 0 bases from J, with 12 bases between. Written as DNA, the CDR3 is TGTGCCAGCAGGGTTACAGGAGATAGCAATCAGCCCCAGCATTTT. This sequence encodes CASRVTGDSNQPQHF.

The sample holds a few counts of this clonotype. This sequence joins TRBV2 and TRBJ2-7; D unclear. V lost 3 bases, J lost 4 bases, and 10 bases lay in between. The V gene's germline CDR1 is SNHLY and CDR2 FYNNEI. This CDR3 is built from 13 residues. The CDR3 bases are TGTGCCAGCAGTGACATGGCAGCTTACGAGCAGTACTTC. Amino acids: CASSDMAAYEQYF.

The CDR3 protein is CSAHRGSSYEQYF. The DNA of the CDR3 is TGCAGTGCGCACAGGGGTTCCTCCTACGAGCAGTACTTC. The V gene is TRBV20-1, the J gene TRBJ2-7; TRBD1 matches at 7 bases. CDR3 length equals 13 residues. From germline, CDR1 is DFQATT and CDR2 SNEGSKA (reference sequence). V gave up 6 bases and J gave up 0 bases; unmatched junction bases: 5.

This clonotype occurred many times. The chain carries TRBV7-9 and TRBJ2-3; 10 nucleotides agree with TRBD2. The germline V gene has CDR1 SEHNR and CDR2 FQNEAQ (reference sequence). The CDR3 is 16 residues long. Trimming at V came to 4 bases and at J to 2 bases, leaving 6 bases not matched to a gene. The CDR3 loop is CASSSSGLAITDTQYF. CDR3 coding DNA: TGTGCCAGCAGCTCCTCGGGACTAGCGATCACAGATACGCAGTATTTT.

There are a few counts of this clonotype. V and J are TRBV12-5 and TRBJ2-7; D possibly corresponds to TRBD2 (6 bases). V dropped 3 bases and J dropped 4 bases, with 16 bases sitting between them. Looked up from germline, CDR1 is LGHNT and CDR2 is FRNRAP. The CDR3 is 15 residues long. CDR3 in amino acids: CASGLDPSGVYEQYF. The CDR3 bases are TGTGCTAGTGGTTTAGACCCGTCGGGAGTATACGAGCAGTACTTC.

This sequence joins TRBV7-9 and TRBJ2-7; D possibly corresponds to TRBD2 (5 bases). Per the germline V gene, CDR1 is SEHNR and CDR2 is FQNEAQ (reference sequence). V lost 5 bases, J lost 4 bases, and 18 bases lay in between. This CDR3 region has 15 residues. CDR3 sequence reads: CASSVWGVTIYEQYF. Written as DNA, the CDR3 is TGTGCCAGCAGCGTGTGGGGAGTCACGATTTACGAGCAGTACTTC.

This clonotype appeared a few times. The V and J genes are TRBV12-3 or TRBV12-4 and TRBJ2-2; a possible D gene is TRBD2 (6 bases). V lost 2 bases, J lost 2 bases, and 12 bases lay in between. This CDR3 region has 16 residues. The CDR3 bases are TGTGCCAGCAGTTTAAAAACAGGACTAAACACCGGGGAGCTGTTTTTT. Translating it yields CASSLKTGLNTGELFF.

V gene TRBV13 combines with J gene TRBJ1-6; D perhaps matches TRBD1 (6 bases). The CDR3 has 17 residues. Germline loops: CDR1 PRHDT, CDR2 FYEKMQ (reference sequence). The V and J ends lost 8 bases and 6 bases respectively, with 23 bases between them. The CDR3 DNA reads as TGTGCCAGCGGAAGCAGGGAAAGGGGGAGGTTTAATTCACCCCTCCACTTT. Its translation is CASGSRERGRFNSPLHF.

This clonotype was counted between two and nine times. The chain combines TRBV5-1 with TRBJ2-3, with D possibly being TRBD2 (6 bases). The CDR3 loop spans 16 amino acids. Trimming stripped 2 bases from V and 1 base from J, with 14 bases between. Germline CDR1 and CDR2: SGHRS and YFSETQ. CDR3 amino acids: CASSFRSGGGTDTQYF. DNA for the CDR3: TGCGCCAGCAGCTTCAGGAGTGGCGGGGGCACAGATACGCAGTATTTT.

The chain joins TRBV29-1 to TRBJ2-1; D ambiguous. V was cut by 3 bases and J by 4 bases, with 13 bases left in between. Per the germline V gene, CDR1 is SQVTM and CDR2 is ANQGSEA. The CDR3 is made up of 14 amino acids. The CDR3 nucleotides read TGCAGCGTTGAGGCGGAGTCGGCGTACAATGAGCAGTTCTTC. Protein: CSVEAESAYNEQFF.

In its sample, this clonotype was seen many times. The rearrangement links TRBV20-1 to TRBJ2-3, with TRBD2 matching over 10 bases. Germline-derived CDR1 and CDR2 are DFQATT and SNEGSKA (reference sequence). The trim removed 3 bases at V and 3 bases at J, leaving 0 bases unmatched. This CDR3 has 13 amino acids. The CDR3 is CSARTSGTDTQYF. CDR3 DNA sequence: TGCAGTGCTAGGACTAGCGGGACAGATACGCAGTATTTT.

The chain has TRBV28 and TRBJ2-7; 7 bases map to TRBD1. CDR1 MDHEN and CDR2 SYDVKM come from the germline V gene. J gave up 5 bases and V 8 bases, and 9 bases lay outside the gene matches. The CDR3 runs 13 residues. The CDR3 sequence: CASHPQDRNEQYF. CDR3 sequence (DNA): TGTGCCAGCCATCCCCAGGACAGGAACGAGCAGTACTTC.

This clonotype appeared a few times. This rearrangement joins TRBV2 to TRBJ2-5, with D unresolved. This CDR3 spans 13 amino acids. Germline lookup yields CDR1 SNHLY and CDR2 FYNNEI. V dropped 3 bases and J dropped 8 bases, with 13 bases sitting between them. The CDR3 bases are TGTGCCAGCAGTGAGCCTAGTATGGAAACCCAGTACTTC. It specifies CASSEPSMETQYF.

The chain has TRBV7-2 and TRBJ1-5; 10 bases are shared with TRBD1. In germline, CDR1 is SGHTA, CDR2 FQGNSA. The V gene end was trimmed by 5 bases and the J gene end by 7 bases; junction bases not matched to a gene: 8. The CDR3 covers 15 residues. The CDR3 sequence: CASSPDRGRGQPQHF. The CDR3 DNA follows: TGTGCCAGCAGCCCTGACAGGGGGCGCGGACAGCCCCAGCATTTT.

This clonotype has just a few counts. This chain uses TRBV7-2 with TRBJ1-5; D call uncertain. V lost 1 base and J lost 5, with 6 bases in between. Per germline, CDR1 SGHTA and CDR2 FQGNSA. The CDR3 sequence is 13 residues long. The CDR3 here is CASSLDPDQPQHF. In DNA, the CDR3 is TGTGCCAGCAGCTTAGATCCCGATCAGCCCCAGCATTTT. Together with reference TRBV7-2 and TRBJ1-5, the CDR3 gives the full variable domain: GAGVSQSPSNKVTEKGKDVELRCDPISGHTALYWYRQSLGQGLEFLIYFQGNSAPDKSGLPSDRFSAERTGGSVSTLTIQRTQQEDSAVYLCASSLDPDQPQHFGDGTRLSIL.

This clonotype was counted a few times. The genes are TRBV28 and TRBJ2-1; D unclear. Germline-derived CDR1 and CDR2 are MDHEN and SYDVKM. The length of the CDR3 is 14 residues. V lost 5 bases to trimming and J lost 1 base, with 9 bases between them. The CDR3 loop is CASSLDNSYNEQFF. Here the CDR3 DNA reads TGTGCCAGCAGTCTAGACAATTCCTACAATGAGCAGTTCTTC.

This clonotype came up a few times. V and J are TRBV29-1 and TRBJ1-1; D is perhaps TRBD1 (6 bases). CDR3 length: 14 amino acids. CDR1 is SQVTM and CDR2 is ANQGSEA in the germline V gene. V was pared by 6 bases and J by 0 bases, with 14 bases between. CDR3 bases: TGCAGCGTGAGGGGGACGGCTATGAACACTGAAGCTTTCTTT. It specifies CSVRGTAMNTEAFF.

This clonotype occurred many times. This chain connects TRBV18 to TRBJ1-1, with 8 bases fitting TRBD1. This CDR3 is 14 amino acids long. Unmatched junction bases numbered 7, after V lost 6 bases and J lost 4 bases. CDR1 KGHSH and CDR2 LQKENI come from the germline V gene. The CDR3 coding sequence is TGTGCCAGCTCCAAGGGAACAGGGGGCACTGAAGCTTTCTTT. Amino acid sequence: CASSKGTGGTEAFF.

This clonotype appeared many times. This rearrangement joins TRBV4-3 to TRBJ2-1, with D perhaps assigned TRBD1 or TRBD2 (5 bases each). Germline V gives CDR1 LGHNA, CDR2 YSLEER. CDR3 length equals 18 residues. Trimming took 0 bases from V and 7 from J, leaving 22 bases between them. DNA for the CDR3: TGCGCCAGCAGCCAAGATCTTGTAGGAGGTGTGGGGCGGAATGAGCAGTTCTTC. Translating it yields CASSQDLVGGVGRNEQFF.

The chain joins TRBV7-3 to TRBJ2-7, with 13 bases matching TRBD2. Looked up from germline, CDR1 is SGHTA and CDR2 is FQGTGA. The length of the CDR3 is 14 residues. Germline trimming cut 8 bases from V and 7 bases from J; bases unmatched to any gene: 8. The CDR3 protein is CASSRTSGSREQYF. In DNA, the CDR3 is TGTGCCAGCTCTCGGACTAGCGGGAGCCGGGAGCAGTACTTC. Full variable domain (remainder filled in from reference TRBV7-3 and TRBJ2-7): GAGVSQTPSNKVTEKGKYVELRCDPISGHTALYWYRQSLGQGPEFLIYFQGTGAADDSGLPNDRFFAVRPEGSVSTLKIQRTERGDSAVYLCASSRTSGSREQYFGPGTRLTVT.

The chain employs TRBV5-1 and TRBJ2-1; no clear D gene. This CDR3 region has 14 residues. With 0 bases removed from V and 6 bases from J, the gap between germline ends came to 10 bases. Germline lookup yields CDR1 SGHRS and CDR2 YFSETQ. Here the CDR3 DNA reads TGCGCCAGCAGCTTGGAGTTCATTTCCAATGAGCAGTTCTTC. This codes for CASSLEFISNEQFF. Combining the CDR3 with reference TRBV5-1 and TRBJ2-1 gives the whole variable domain KAGVTQTPRYLIKTRGQQVTLSCSPISGHRSVSWYQQTPGQGLQFLFEYFSETQRNKGNFPGRFSGRQFSNSRSEMNVSTLELGDSALYLCASSLEFISNEQFFGPGTRLTVL.

This clonotype was counted many times. This chain links TRBV28 with TRBJ2-1; TRBD2 matches at 7 bases. This CDR3 contains 14 residues. V was clipped by 6 bases and J by 0 bases; unmatched bases: 2. Germline values: CDR1 MDHEN, CDR2 SYDVKM. The DNA for the CDR3 is TGTGCCAGCAGAGGGACTATCTCCTACAATGAGCAGTTCTTC. It yields the protein CASRGTISYNEQFF.

This rearrangement joins TRBV6-1 to TRBJ1-2; no firm D call. V was trimmed by 5 bases and J by 7 bases, leaving 20 bases between them. The CDR3 extends over 15 amino acids. Germline CDR1 MNHNS, CDR2 SASEGT. Here the CDR3 DNA reads TGTGCCAGCAGTAAACCGTGGACCTCCCCGGCTGGCTACACCTTC. Translated: CASSKPWTSPAGYTF.

The rearrangement links TRBV3-1 to TRBJ2-2; 12 bases match TRBD2. CDR1 and CDR2 from the germline V gene are LGHDT and YNNKEL (reference sequence). The CDR3 sequence is 15 residues long. The J segment lost 8 bases and the V segment lost 4 bases, leaving 5 bases of the junction unmatched. In nucleotides, the CDR3 is TGTGCCAGCAGCCCCGGACTAGCGGGAAGGGGGGAGCTGTTTTTT. It yields the protein CASSPGLAGRGELFF.

This clonotype was seen repeatedly, ten times or more. The chain recombines TRBV7-8 with TRBJ2-7; 8 bases line up with TRBD1. The CDR3 loop spans 14 amino acids. Germline V gene lookup returns CDR1 SGHVS and CDR2 FQNEAQ. V shed 5 bases and J 2 bases; nucleotides not matched to a gene: 5. The CDR3 sequence: CASSIGQGPYEQYF. CDR3 bases: TGTGCCAGCAGCATAGGACAGGGACCCTACGAGCAGTACTTC.